This TCR beta chain was obtained from a study of cytomegalovirus exposure and HLA in healthy donors. Whole-study results and caveats: Analyzed later, most CMV-associated TCR beta chains appeared HLA-restricted.

PCR used 60 Vbeta primers and 13 Jbeta primers. The repertoire was sequenced with immunoSEQ multiplex PCR; TCRdb's copy has only in-frame clones and lacks some. The sample lists roughly 150,000 clones; approximately 9% were seen once. V was pared by 2 bases and J by 13 bases, with 8 bases of the junction left unmatched. Germline V CDR1 and CDR2: MRHNA, SNTAGT. This CDR3 spans 13 amino acids. About this clone: Its target is unknown.

The receptor comes from a male donor in good health and CMV-seronegative. Sequencing used PBMCs. The chain uses TRBV6-4 and TRBJ1-2, with TRBD1 identical over 9 bases. CDR3 in DNA: TGTGCCAGCAGTGACCGGGGGACAGGGCCTGTCACCTTC. Its protein product is CASSDRGTGPVTF.